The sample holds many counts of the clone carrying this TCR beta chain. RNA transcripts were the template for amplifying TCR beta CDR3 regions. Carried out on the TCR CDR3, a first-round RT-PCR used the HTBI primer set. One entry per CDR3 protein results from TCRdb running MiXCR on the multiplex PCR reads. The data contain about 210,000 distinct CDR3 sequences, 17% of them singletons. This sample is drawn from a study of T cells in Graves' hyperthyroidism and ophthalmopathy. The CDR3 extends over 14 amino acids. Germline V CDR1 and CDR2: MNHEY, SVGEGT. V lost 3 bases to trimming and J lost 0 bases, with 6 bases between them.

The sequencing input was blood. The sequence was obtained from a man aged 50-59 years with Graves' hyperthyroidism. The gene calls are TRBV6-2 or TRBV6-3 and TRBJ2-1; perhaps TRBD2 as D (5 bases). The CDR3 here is CASSYGSSYNEQFF. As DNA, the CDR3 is TGTGCCAGCAGTTATGGGAGCTCCTACAATGAGCAGTTCTTC.